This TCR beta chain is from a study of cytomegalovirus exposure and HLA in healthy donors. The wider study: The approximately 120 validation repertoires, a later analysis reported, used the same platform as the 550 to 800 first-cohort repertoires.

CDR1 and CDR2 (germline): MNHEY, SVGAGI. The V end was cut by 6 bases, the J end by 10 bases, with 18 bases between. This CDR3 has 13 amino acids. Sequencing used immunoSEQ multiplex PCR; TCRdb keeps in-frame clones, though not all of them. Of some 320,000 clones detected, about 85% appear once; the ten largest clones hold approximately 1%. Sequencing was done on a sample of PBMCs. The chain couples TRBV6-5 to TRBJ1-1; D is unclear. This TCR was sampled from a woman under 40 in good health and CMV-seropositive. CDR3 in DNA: TGTGCCAGCAGCCCAGGACGGAGCTACAGAGCTTTCTTT. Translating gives CASSPGRSYRAFF.